Presented here are 29 T cell receptor beta chains from one specimen sequenced in a study of response to subunit inactivated influenza vaccine. TCRdb re-called the RT-PCR reads with MiXCR, one entry per CDR3 protein. The table has 500,000 to 600,000 distinct CDR3 sequences, 7.6% seen once. The sample in question was PBMCs from blood, obtained around 25 months after vaccination. These receptors came from a man aged 50-75 years who received an inactivated influenza vaccine.

This clonotype was counted between two and nine times. The J gene is TRBJ2-5, the V gene TRBV20-1; D uncertain. This CDR3 comprises 14 residues. The V gene's germline CDR1 is DFQATT and CDR2 SNEGSKA (reference sequence). Trimming cost V 5 bases and J 4 bases, with 17 bases left between them. The CDR3 protein is CSAFQGRVGETQYF. Here the CDR3 DNA reads TGCAGTGCTTTCCAAGGTCGGGTGGGAGAGACCCAGTACTTC.

The V and J genes are TRBV24-1 and TRBJ2-5; D gene unclear. The CDR3 length is 14 residues. V shed 4 bases and J shed 2 bases, with 10 bases lying between them. Germline values: CDR1 KGHDR, CDR2 SFDVKD. The CDR3 here is CATSDRTFQETQYF. The DNA of the CDR3 is TGTGCCACCAGTGACCGGACGTTTCAAGAGACCCAGTACTTC.

This clonotype was counted a few times. This chain uses TRBV7-9 with TRBJ2-2; TRBD1 agrees at 12 bases. This CDR3 is built from 16 residues. V lost 5 bases, J lost 6 bases, and 7 bases stayed unmatched. Germline V gives CDR1 SEHNR, CDR2 FQNEAQ (reference sequence). CDR3 region: CASSTRDRGRAGELFF. The CDR3, as DNA: TGTGCCAGCAGCACCCGGGACAGGGGGCGCGCCGGGGAGCTGTTTTTT. The entire variable domain, with the rest obtained from reference TRBV7-9 and TRBJ2-2, is as follows: DTGVSQNPRHKITKRGQNVTFRCDPISEHNRLYWYRQTLGQGPEFLTYFQNEAQLEKSRLLSDRFSAERPKGSFSTLEIQRTEQGDSAMYLCASSTRDRGRAGELFFGEGSRLTVL.

With regard to this clonotype: Since a much larger clone is just one base distant, this may be a read error. The V and J genes are TRBV3-1 and TRBJ2-1; 14 bases are shared with TRBD2. Germline V gives CDR1 LGHDT, CDR2 YNNKEL (reference sequence). The length of the CDR3 is 17 residues. The DNA of the CDR3 is TGTGCCTGCAGCCTCGGACTAGCGGGAGGCCCCTACAATGAGCAGTTCTTC. Translating it yields CACSLGLAGGPYNEQFF.

The table lists this clonotype with many counts. The V and J genes are TRBV20-1 and TRBJ2-1, with TRBD2 matching 7 bases. CDR3 length equals 15 residues. CDR1 and CDR2 from the germline V gene are DFQATT and SNEGSKA (reference sequence). The ends lost 0 bases at V and 2 bases at J; junction bases unmatched: 4. This CDR3 is CSARESSGTYNEQFF. The CDR3 coding sequence is TGCAGTGCTAGAGAGTCAAGCGGGACCTACAATGAGCAGTTCTTC.

The V gene is TRBV20-1, the J gene TRBJ2-1, with TRBD2 matching 8 bases. Germline V gene data show CDR1 as DFQATT and CDR2 as SNEGSKA (reference sequence). The trim removed 1 base at V and 7 bases at J, leaving 12 bases unmatched. The CDR3 has 16 amino acids. This CDR3 is CSARVLTLADSNEQFF. DNA for the CDR3: TGCAGTGCTAGAGTTTTGACACTAGCGGACTCTAATGAGCAGTTCTTC.

A few counts support this clonotype. V gene TRBV29-1 combines with J gene TRBJ2-1, with 8 bases that match TRBD2. This CDR3 is built from 19 residues. Germline trimming cut 5 bases from V and 2 bases from J; bases unmatched to any gene: 20. In germline, CDR1 is SQVTM, CDR2 ANQGSEA. CDR3 sequence: CSVRGRGSGGASPYNEQFF. For the CDR3, the DNA is TGCAGCGTTCGGGGCCGGGGGTCGGGGGGGGCCAGCCCCTACAATGAGCAGTTCTTC.

In its sample, this clonotype was seen many times. This rearrangement joins TRBV28 to TRBJ2-1; unclear D gene. The germline V and J ends were trimmed by 4 bases and 7 bases, with 23 bases remaining between them. Germline V lookup: CDR1 MDHEN, CDR2 SYDVKM. This CDR3 spans 17 amino acids. Written as DNA, the CDR3 is TGTGCCAGCAGTTCCAGAACCACTTCCCGGCAGACTAATGAGCAGTTCTTC. Translated: CASSSRTTSRQTNEQFF.

This chain joins TRBV12-3 or TRBV12-4 and TRBJ2-7; TRBD1 might be the D (6 bases). This CDR3 has 14 amino acids. The V gene lost 4 bases and the J gene lost 4 bases, with 14 bases spanning the gap. DNA of the CDR3: TGTGCCAGCAGTTCAAATACCCAGGGGTACGAGCAGTACTTC. Its translation: CASSSNTQGYEQYF.

As regards this clonotype: Its ends do not fully match the called genes, so a read error is possible. The V and J genes are TRBV9 and TRBJ2-1; D is possibly TRBD1 or TRBD2 (5 bases each). This CDR3 contains 15 residues. Germline V gives CDR1 SGDLS, CDR2 YYNGEE. Written as DNA, the CDR3 is TGTGCCATCAGCGTAGTACCGGGACCCTACAATGAGCAGTTCTTC. Residues: CAISVVPGPYNEQFF.

This sequence joins TRBV5-6 and TRBJ1-2; D is uncertain. Germline values: CDR1 SGHDT, CDR2 YYEEEE. CDR3 size: 12 residues. V was clipped by 4 bases and J by 5 bases, with 9 bases between them. The CDR3: CASSVTGYGYTF. The CDR3 DNA reads as TGTGCCAGCAGCGTGACGGGATATGGCTACACCTTC. Looking up the rest from reference TRBV5-6 and TRBJ1-2 gives the full variable domain: DAGVTQSPTHLIKTRGQQVTLRCSPKSGHDTVSWYQQALGQGPQFIFQYYEEEERQRGNFPDRFSGHQFPNYSSELNVNALLLGDSALYLCASSVTGYGYTFGSGTRLTVV.

This clonotype was counted only a few times. The CDR3 DNA reads TGTGCCACCAGTGATTTGGTTGCGGGGGCCTACAATGAGCAGTTCTTC. This encodes CATSDLVAGAYNEQFF. The V gene is TRBV24-1, the J gene TRBJ2-1, with 7 bases lining up with TRBD2. CDR1 and CDR2 from the germline V gene are KGHDR and SFDVKD. The CDR3 length is 16 residues. Trimming at V came to 0 bases and at J to 2 bases, leaving 3 bases not matched to a gene.

At least ten counts were recorded for this clonotype. The chain joins TRBV20-1 to TRBJ1-1; D might be TRBD1 (5 bases). V was pared by 4 bases and J by 1 base, with 13 bases between. CDR1 is DFQATT and CDR2 is SNEGSKA in the germline V gene (reference sequence). There are 14 residues in the CDR3. The DNA for the CDR3 is TGCAGTGCTAATCGCGGGGCACAGAACACTGAAGCTTTCTTT. As protein: CSANRGAQNTEAFF.

This clonotype has a handful of counts. The genes are TRBV29-1 and TRBJ2-1, with 14 bases identical to TRBD2. The CDR3 is made up of 14 amino acids. CDR1 is SQVTM, CDR2 ANQGSEA, per germline. The trim removed 4 bases at V and 7 bases at J, leaving 3 bases unmatched. The CDR3 region has the DNA TGCAGCGTTGCCGGGACTAGCGGGAGTAATGAGCAGTTCTTC. Translated, it gives CSVAGTSGSNEQFF.

V and J are TRBV10-3 and TRBJ2-2, with D possibly TRBD2 on 6 matching bases. CDR3 length: 17 residues. V shed 0 bases and J shed 3 bases, with 14 bases lying between them. Germline V gene sequence: CDR1 ENHRY, CDR2 SYGVKD. The CDR3: CAISESSGLADTGELFF. CDR3 DNA sequence: TGTGCCATCAGTGAGTCGAGCGGGTTGGCGGACACCGGGGAGCTGTTTTTT.

This clonotype was picked up many times. The CDR3 bases are TGTGCCAGCAGCCCCGGGACAGCCCCCTACGAGCAGTACTTC. This codes for CASSPGTAPYEQYF. The rearrangement uses TRBV18 and TRBJ2-7; 7 nucleotides agree with TRBD1. From germline, CDR1 is KGHSH and CDR2 LQKENI. J lost 2 bases, V lost 8 bases, and 9 bases had no gene match. The CDR3 consists of 14 residues.

This clonotype has just a few counts. CDR3 amino acids: CASSHNLAGGSSYNEQFF. The CDR3, as DNA: TGTGCCAGCAGTCACAATCTAGCGGGGGGTAGCTCCTACAATGAGCAGTTCTTC. The gene calls are TRBV12-3 or TRBV12-4 and TRBJ2-1; 11 nucleotides align to TRBD2. With V trimmed by 5 bases and J by 0 bases, 9 bases remained unmatched. The CDR3 totals 18 residues.

The V call is TRBV2, the J call TRBJ2-6, with 8 bases that match TRBD1. The CDR3 consists of 17 residues. The V and J ends lost 2 bases and 2 bases, in that order; junction bases with no gene match: 5. The germline V gene has CDR1 SNHLY and CDR2 FYNNEI. This CDR3 is CASSERDRGAGANVLTF. CDR3 bases: TGTGCCAGCAGTGAAAGAGACAGGGGAGCTGGGGCCAACGTCCTGACTTTC.

This clonotype was picked up many times. V and J are TRBV6-1 and TRBJ2-3; D is unclear. Trimming shortened V by 8 bases and J by 5 bases, and 14 bases separated the two germline ends. The CDR3 contains 13 residues. Germline CDR1 is MNHNS and CDR2 is SASEGT. CDR3 protein: CASEGPPEDTQYF. In DNA form, the CDR3 reads TGTGCCAGCGAAGGGCCCCCCGAAGATACGCAGTATTTT.

The chain joins TRBV3-1 to TRBJ2-7, with TRBD1 matching over 9 bases. The J segment lost 2 bases and the V segment lost 1 base, leaving 6 bases of the junction unmatched. The CDR3 runs to 16 residues. CDR1 is LGHDT and CDR2 is YNNKEL in the germline V gene (reference sequence). The CDR3 here is CASSQAEDRGPYEQYF. The CDR3 nucleotides are TGTGCCAGCAGCCAAGCGGAGGACAGGGGTCCCTACGAGCAGTACTTC.

The chain combines TRBV5-5 with TRBJ1-2; the D gene is possibly TRBD1 (5 bases). The CDR3 runs 13 residues. The V end lost 3 bases, the J end lost 9 bases, and 15 bases lay between the germline ends. Germline V CDR1 and CDR2: SGHKS, YYEKEE (reference sequence). The CDR3 region has the DNA TGTGCCAGCAGCTGGGACGGTATAGCTAGCTACACCTTC. Its protein product is CASSWDGIASYTF.

This clonotype appeared many times. This chain joins TRBV2 and TRBJ2-2, with TRBD1 matching 7 bases. The CDR3 covers 16 residues. V shed 6 bases, J shed 2 bases, and the junction held 9 bases outside the gene matches. Germline V gives CDR1 SNHLY, CDR2 FYNNEI. CDR3: CASRPEQGTNTGELFF. CDR3 DNA sequence: TGTGCCAGCAGACCAGAACAGGGGACAAACACCGGGGAGCTGTTTTTT.

In this sample, this clonotype turned up a few times. J is TRBJ2-3 and V is TRBV7-7; perhaps TRBD2 as D (5 bases). CDR1 SSHAT and CDR2 FNYEAQ come from the germline V gene (reference sequence). V was shortened by 1 base and J by 6 bases, with 17 bases between the two germline ends. This CDR3 is built from 16 residues. The CDR3 DNA follows: TGTGCCAGCAGCTTAGGGGCAGGAGGAGTTGGGGATACGCAGTATTTT. It translates to CASSLGAGGVGDTQYF.

This clonotype was counted a few times. The gene calls are TRBV5-1 and TRBJ1-2; tentative D call: TRBD1 (6 bases). Germline CDR1 reads SGHRS; CDR2 reads YFSETQ. The V gene lost 1 base and the J gene lost 3 bases, with 16 bases spanning the gap. This CDR3 is built from 16 residues. The CDR3: CASSLHPNDRHYGYTF. The CDR3 DNA is TGCGCCAGCAGCTTGCATCCGAACGACAGGCACTATGGCTACACCTTC. The variable domain in full, completed from reference TRBV5-1 and TRBJ1-2, reads KAGVTQTPRYLIKTRGQQVTLSCSPISGHRSVSWYQQTPGQGLQFLFEYFSETQRNKGNFPGRFSGRQFSNSRSEMNVSTLELGDSALYLCASSLHPNDRHYGYTFGSGTRLTVV.

This rearrangement joins TRBV7-9 to TRBJ1-4, with 7 nucleotides matching TRBD1. The CDR3 contains 15 residues. Per the germline V gene, CDR1 is SEHNR and CDR2 is FQNEAQ (reference sequence). J lost 3 bases, V lost 5 bases, and 6 bases had no gene match. The CDR3, as DNA: TGTGCCAGCAGCCAGGGGGGGAGCTCTAATGAAAAACTGTTTTTT. The encoded protein is CASSQGGSSNEKLFF.

This clonotype was counted ten times or more. J is TRBJ1-1 and V is TRBV29-1, with 7 positions matching TRBD1. V trimming: 4 bases; J trimming: 11 bases; junction bases outside the gene matches: 4. Germline-derived CDR1 and CDR2 are SQVTM and ANQGSEA. This CDR3 comprises 10 residues. CDR3 sequence (DNA): TGCAGCGTTGGACAGGGTTTGGCTTTCTTT. Translating gives CSVGQGLAFF.

This clonotype was counted a few times. The genes are TRBV5-4 and TRBJ2-3; TRBD2 matches at 8 bases. This CDR3 comprises 19 residues. Looked up from germline, CDR1 is SGHNT and CDR2 is YYREEE (reference sequence). After removal of 2 bases from V and 0 bases from J, the junction contained 14 bases not matched to a gene. The CDR3 reads CASSFRILRRGGSTDTQYF. CDR3 DNA sequence: TGTGCCAGCAGCTTCCGTATACTAAGACGGGGGGGTAGCACAGATACGCAGTATTTT.

The chain combines TRBV20-1 with TRBJ2-6; D is ambiguous. The germline V gene encodes CDR1 DFQATT and CDR2 SNEGSKA (reference sequence). The germline V and J ends were trimmed by 4 bases and 2 bases, with 9 bases remaining between them. This CDR3 has 14 residues. The CDR3 coding sequence is TGCAGTGCTACCTCGGAAACTGGGGCCAACGTCCTGACTTTC. It translates to CSATSETGANVLTF.

CDR3 region: CSARVSQGPYEQYF. The DNA for the CDR3 is TGCAGTGCTAGGGTATCCCAGGGCCCCTACGAGCAGTACTTC. The J gene is TRBJ2-7, the V gene TRBV20-1; perhaps TRBD1 as D (5 bases). This CDR3 region has 14 residues. Germline V lookup: CDR1 DFQATT, CDR2 SNEGSKA (reference sequence). V lost 3 bases to trimming and J lost 2 bases, with 14 bases between them.